Listed below are T cell receptor beta chains from one sample, sequenced in a study of beta chain features in type 1 diabetes. The repertoire was sequenced with immunoSEQ multiplex PCR; TCRdb's copy has only in-frame clones and lacks some. This repertoire shows roughly 120,000 clones, about two fifths found once; its top ten account for approximately 0.065%. Sequenced sample: stem cell memory CD4+ T cells from blood. These receptors came from a woman between 18 and 29 years old in good health. Both conserved end residues are part of each CDR3. D genes are given only for firm matches. Clone sizes are given selectively: once, few, many, or a class where the clone is expanded.

j_gene: TRBJ1-1
abundance: few
d_gene: NA
v_gene: TRBV4-1
len: 14
CDR3aa: CASNGGGRNTEAFF
CDR3nt: TGCGCCAGCAACGGGGGGGGCAGGAACACTGAAGCTTTCTTT

j_gene: TRBJ2-7
abundance: once
d_gene: TRBD1
v_gene: TRBV19
len: 12
CDR3aa: CASRNTGDEQYF
CDR3nt: TGTGCCAGTAGAAATACAGGGGACGAGCAGTACTTC

j_gene: TRBJ1-1
abundance: few
d_gene: TRBD1
v_gene: TRBV20-1
len: 11
CDR3aa: CSARQDRDAFF
CDR3nt: TGCAGTGCTAGACAAGACAGGGACGCTTTCTTT

j_gene: TRBJ1-4
abundance: few
d_gene: NA
v_gene: TRBV7-9
len: 12
CDR3aa: CASSLVDEKLFF
CDR3nt: TGTGCCAGCAGCTTAGTCGATGAAAAACTGTTTTTT

j_gene: TRBJ2-7
abundance: NA
d_gene: TRBD1
v_gene: TRBV29-1
len: 13
CDR3aa: CSAVSGQDYEQYF
CDR3nt: TGCAGCGCGGTCTCGGGACAGGACTACGAGCAGTACTTC

j_gene: TRBJ1-5
abundance: NA
d_gene: TRBD1
v_gene: TRBV29-1
len: 12
CDR3aa: CSAGTVNQPQHF
CDR3nt: TGCAGCGCTGGGACAGTCAATCAGCCCCAGCATTTT

j_gene: TRBJ2-3
abundance: NA
d_gene: TRBD2
v_gene: TRBV30
len: 15
CDR3aa: CAWATTSAYTDTQYF
CDR3nt: TGTGCCTGGGCCACAACTAGCGCGTACACTGATACGCAGTATTTT

j_gene: TRBJ1-2
abundance: NA
d_gene: TRBD1
v_gene: TRBV29-1
len: 14
CDR3aa: CSAQQDRYAYGYTF
CDR3nt: TGCAGCGCCCAACAGGACAGGTACGCGTATGGCTACACCTTC

j_gene: TRBJ2-1
abundance: NA
d_gene: TRBD2
v_gene: TRBV7-3
len: 16
CDR3aa: CASSLRASGRFNEQFF
CDR3nt: TGTGCCAGCAGCTTAAGAGCTAGCGGGAGGTTCAATGAGCAGTTCTTC

j_gene: TRBJ2-1
abundance: NA
d_gene: TRBD2
v_gene: TRBV11-2
len: 16
CDR3aa: CASSLDIRTSVDEQFF
CDR3nt: TGTGCCAGCAGCTTAGATATAAGGACTAGCGTCGATGAGCAGTTCTTC

j_gene: TRBJ1-1
abundance: few
d_gene: TRBD1
v_gene: TRBV19
len: 19
CDR3aa: CASSFALDRADVLYTEAFF
CDR3nt: TGTGCCAGTAGTTTTGCCTTGGACAGGGCGGACGTTTTGTACACTGAAGCTTTCTTT

j_gene: TRBJ2-7
abundance: few
d_gene: NA
v_gene: TRBV5-4
len: 14
CDR3aa: CASSPGLQNHEQYF
CDR3nt: TGTGCCAGCAGCCCGGGACTCCAGAACCACGAGCAGTACTTC

j_gene: TRBJ2-3
abundance: NA
d_gene: NA
v_gene: TRBV5-1
len: 15
CDR3aa: CASSLASRATDTQYF
CDR3nt: TGCGCCAGCAGCTTGGCCTCCAGGGCTACAGATACGCAGTATTTT

j_gene: TRBJ2-1
abundance: few
d_gene: NA
v_gene: TRBV7-9
len: 15
CDR3aa: CASRFWEDLYNEQFF
CDR3nt: TGTGCCAGCAGGTTTTGGGAGGACCTATACAATGAGCAGTTCTTC

j_gene: TRBJ2-6
abundance: NA
d_gene: TRBD1
v_gene: TRBV7-3
len: 18
CDR3aa: CASSPLTGESSGANVLTF
CDR3nt: TGTGCCAGCAGCCCTTTGACAGGGGAGAGCTCTGGGGCCAACGTCCTGACTTTC

j_gene: TRBJ2-1
abundance: NA
d_gene: NA
v_gene: TRBV9
len: 14
CDR3aa: CASSVGRDSNEQFF
CDR3nt: TGTGCCAGCAGCGTAGGGCGGGATTCAAATGAGCAGTTCTTC

j_gene: TRBJ2-5
abundance: NA
d_gene: TRBD2
v_gene: TRBV25-1
len: 14
CDR3aa: CASSEYQLAETQYF
CDR3nt: TGTGCCAGCAGTGAATATCAACTAGCGGAGACCCAGTACTTC

j_gene: TRBJ2-5
abundance: NA
d_gene: TRBD2
v_gene: TRBV7-3
len: 18
CDR3aa: CASSLRRSSGSHQETQYF
CDR3nt: TGTGCCAGCAGCTTAAGGAGGTCAAGCGGGAGCCATCAAGAGACCCAGTACTTC

j_gene: TRBJ2-3
abundance: few
d_gene: NA
v_gene: TRBV7-7
len: 14
CDR3aa: CASSLGPTADTQYF
CDR3nt: TGTGCTAGCAGCTTAGGCCCTACAGCAGATACGCAGTATTTT

j_gene: TRBJ2-2
abundance: few
d_gene: TRBD2
v_gene: TRBV9
len: 18
CDR3aa: CASSVRGGLAENTGELFF
CDR3nt: TGTGCCAGCAGCGTAAGGGGAGGGCTAGCGGAGAACACCGGGGAGCTGTTTTTT

j_gene: TRBJ2-7
abundance: few
d_gene: TRBD1
v_gene: TRBV4-3
len: 15
CDR3aa: CASSQGSRGPYEQYF
CDR3nt: TGCGCCAGCAGCCAAGGTTCCAGGGGGCCTTACGAGCAGTACTTC

j_gene: TRBJ1-5
abundance: few
d_gene: NA
v_gene: TRBV28
len: 12
CDR3aa: CASSLGRVVGHF
CDR3nt: TGTGCCAGCAGTTTAGGGAGGGTAGTAGGGCATTTT

j_gene: TRBJ1-2
abundance: NA
d_gene: NA
v_gene: TRBV5-5
len: 17
CDR3aa: CASSPRRGRERDYGYTF
CDR3nt: TGTGCCAGCAGCCCCCGTCGGGGGAGGGAGAGAGACTATGGCTACACCTTC

j_gene: TRBJ2-3
abundance: NA
d_gene: TRBD2
v_gene: TRBV18
len: 17
CDR3aa: CASSPRTSGLGADTQYF
CDR3nt: TGTGCCAGCTCACCCCGGACTAGCGGCCTGGGCGCAGATACGCAGTATTTT

j_gene: TRBJ1-2
abundance: NA
d_gene: NA
v_gene: TRBV6-1
len: 12
CDR3aa: CASSDGGYGYTF
CDR3nt: TGTGCCAGCAGTGACGGAGGATATGGCTACACCTTC

j_gene: TRBJ2-1
abundance: NA
d_gene: TRBD2
v_gene: TRBV29-1
len: 14
CDR3aa: CSATGLAKYNEQFF
CDR3nt: TGCAGCGCCACGGGACTAGCGAAATACAATGAGCAGTTCTTC

j_gene: TRBJ2-1
abundance: NA
d_gene: NA
v_gene: TRBV18
len: 12
CDR3aa: CASSPQGGLQFF
CDR3nt: TGTGCCAGCTCACCCCAGGGGGGTCTCCAGTTCTTC

j_gene: TRBJ2-1
abundance: NA
d_gene: TRBD2
v_gene: TRBV5-1
len: 15
CDR3aa: CASSLSGRTDNEQFF
CDR3nt: TGCGCCAGCAGCCTAAGCGGGAGGACCGACAATGAGCAGTTCTTC

j_gene: TRBJ1-2
abundance: few
d_gene: NA
v_gene: TRBV5-1
len: 15
CDR3aa: CASSPYLARSHGYTF
CDR3nt: TGCGCCAGCAGTCCTTACCTAGCGCGGTCTCATGGCTACACCTTC

j_gene: TRBJ1-5
abundance: few
d_gene: NA
v_gene: TRBV6-5
len: 14
CDR3aa: CASTPAGGNQPQHF
CDR3nt: TGTGCCAGCACCCCGGCAGGGGGCAATCAGCCCCAGCATTTT

j_gene: TRBJ1-2
abundance: NA
d_gene: NA
v_gene: TRBV14
len: 14
CDR3aa: CASSQEGTDYGYTF
CDR3nt: TGTGCCAGCAGCCAAGAGGGCACGGACTATGGCTACACCTTC

j_gene: TRBJ2-6
abundance: NA
d_gene: NA
v_gene: TRBV15
len: 17
CDR3aa: CATSRAGEAAGANVLTF
CDR3nt: TGTGCCACCAGCAGAGCCGGGGAGGCAGCTGGGGCCAACGTCCTGACTTTC

j_gene: TRBJ2-5
abundance: NA
d_gene: NA
v_gene: TRBV5-4
len: 14
CDR3aa: CASSLDGRGETQYF
CDR3nt: TGTGCCAGCAGCTTGGACGGACGAGGGGAGACCCAGTACTTC

j_gene: TRBJ2-7
abundance: NA
d_gene: TRBD2
v_gene: TRBV29-1
len: 13
CDR3aa: CSALLTGGLEQYF
CDR3nt: TGCAGCGCCCTTCTTACGGGAGGTCTAGAGCAGTACTTC

j_gene: TRBJ2-1
abundance: once
d_gene: NA
v_gene: TRBV7-2
len: 15
CDR3aa: CASSLSQAAYNEQFF
CDR3nt: TGTGCCAGCAGCTTAAGCCAGGCCGCCTACAATGAGCAGTTCTTC

j_gene: TRBJ1-1
abundance: NA
d_gene: NA
v_gene: TRBV5-1
len: 13
CDR3aa: CASSSFRRSEAFF
CDR3nt: TGCGCCAGCAGCTCTTTTCGGAGATCCGAAGCTTTCTTT

j_gene: TRBJ2-2
abundance: NA
d_gene: TRBD1
v_gene: TRBV5-1
len: 16
CDR3aa: CASRWGQGAPTGELFF
CDR3nt: TGCGCCAGCAGGTGGGGACAGGGGGCGCCTACCGGGGAGCTGTTTTTT

j_gene: TRBJ1-4
abundance: few
d_gene: NA
v_gene: TRBV5-4
len: 14
CDR3aa: CASSPTGSNEKLFF
CDR3nt: TGTGCCAGCAGCCCAACGGGGTCTAATGAAAAACTGTTTTTT

j_gene: TRBJ1-1
abundance: NA
d_gene: TRBD1
v_gene: TRBV5-6
len: 15
CDR3aa: CASSLTQGARAEAFF
CDR3nt: TGTGCCAGCAGCTTGACGCAGGGGGCGCGAGCTGAAGCTTTCTTT

j_gene: TRBJ2-1
abundance: NA
d_gene: TRBD2
v_gene: TRBV7-3
len: 15
CDR3aa: CASSSGLAGYNEQFF
CDR3nt: TGTGCCAGCAGCTCCGGACTAGCGGGATACAATGAGCAGTTCTTC

j_gene: TRBJ2-3
abundance: few
d_gene: NA
v_gene: TRBV2
len: 10
CDR3aa: CAFGTDTQYF
CDR3nt: TGTGCCTTCGGGACAGATACGCAGTATTTT

j_gene: TRBJ1-1
abundance: NA
d_gene: NA
v_gene: TRBV29-1
len: 11
CDR3aa: CSVVKNTEAFF
CDR3nt: TGCAGCGTTGTCAAGAACACTGAAGCTTTCTTT

j_gene: TRBJ2-7
abundance: NA
d_gene: NA
v_gene: TRBV2
len: 13
CDR3aa: CASSEERPYEQYF
CDR3nt: TGTGCCAGCAGTGAGGAGAGACCCTACGAGCAGTACTTC

j_gene: TRBJ2-7
abundance: NA
d_gene: TRBD2
v_gene: TRBV5-1
len: 13
CDR3aa: CASSGTSGREQYF
CDR3nt: TGCGCCAGCAGCGGGACTAGCGGGAGAGAGCAGTACTTC

j_gene: TRBJ1-4
abundance: NA
d_gene: TRBD1
v_gene: TRBV19
len: 14
CDR3aa: CASRGTASNEKLFF
CDR3nt: TGTGCCAGTCGTGGGACAGCCAGTAATGAAAAACTGTTTTTT

j_gene: TRBJ2-1
abundance: NA
d_gene: TRBD2
v_gene: TRBV2
len: 18
CDR3aa: CASLPFQKLAGNYNEQFF
CDR3nt: TGTGCCAGCCTGCCATTTCAGAAACTAGCGGGGAATTACAATGAGCAGTTCTTC

j_gene: TRBJ2-1
abundance: NA
d_gene: TRBD2
v_gene: TRBV7-9
len: 18
CDR3aa: CASRPTSGSPPFYNEQFF
CDR3nt: TGTGCCAGCAGGCCTACTAGCGGGAGTCCCCCTTTCTACAATGAGCAGTTCTTC

j_gene: TRBJ1-5
abundance: NA
d_gene: NA
v_gene: TRBV4-1
len: 15
CDR3aa: CASSQEPQAYQPQHF
CDR3nt: TGCGCCAGCAGCCAAGAGCCCCAGGCGTATCAGCCCCAGCATTTT

j_gene: TRBJ2-1
abundance: once
d_gene: TRBD2
v_gene: TRBV29-1
len: 17
CDR3aa: CSVRPSGKREIYNEQFF
CDR3nt: TGCAGCGTCCGTCCGTCCGGAAAGCGGGAAATCTACAATGAGCAGTTCTTC

j_gene: TRBJ2-7
abundance: NA
d_gene: TRBD1
v_gene: TRBV29-1
len: 18
CDR3aa: CSVACPGTGCPSSYEQYF
CDR3nt: TGCAGCGTGGCCTGTCCCGGGACAGGGTGCCCTAGCTCCTACGAGCAGTACTTC

j_gene: TRBJ2-1
abundance: NA
d_gene: NA
v_gene: TRBV18
len: 13
CDR3aa: CASSPPELYEQFF
CDR3nt: TGTGCCAGCTCACCACCTGAGTTGTATGAGCAGTTCTTC

j_gene: TRBJ1-2
abundance: NA
d_gene: TRBD1
v_gene: TRBV5-1
len: 14
CDR3aa: CASSLGQGNYGYTF
CDR3nt: TGCGCCAGCAGCTTGGGACAGGGGAACTATGGCTACACCTTC

j_gene: TRBJ2-1
abundance: NA
d_gene: TRBD1
v_gene: TRBV28
len: 18
CDR3aa: CASSSPGQGASSYNEQFF
CDR3nt: TGTGCCAGCAGTTCCCCGGGACAGGGAGCCAGCTCCTACAATGAGCAGTTCTTC

j_gene: TRBJ1-1
abundance: NA
d_gene: NA
v_gene: TRBV7-2
len: 14
CDR3aa: CASTWRTVNTEAFF
CDR3nt: TGTGCCAGCACATGGAGGACGGTGAACACTGAAGCTTTCTTT

j_gene: TRBJ1-1
abundance: few
d_gene: NA
v_gene: TRBV19
len: 14
CDR3aa: CASRAELVNTEAFF
CDR3nt: TGTGCCAGTAGGGCTGAACTAGTGAACACTGAAGCTTTCTTT

j_gene: TRBJ1-2
abundance: NA
d_gene: NA
v_gene: TRBV14
len: 14
CDR3aa: CASSQVAGGGGYTF
CDR3nt: TGTGCCAGCAGCCAAGTGGCGGGAGGAGGCGGCTACACCTTC

j_gene: TRBJ2-3
abundance: NA
d_gene: TRBD1
v_gene: TRBV15
len: 16
CDR3aa: CATSAQGQTRADTQYF
CDR3nt: TGTGCCACCAGCGCACAGGGGCAAACCCGAGCAGATACGCAGTATTTT

j_gene: TRBJ2-7
abundance: NA
d_gene: TRBD2
v_gene: TRBV6-5
len: 15
CDR3aa: CASSKTSGAHYEQYF
CDR3nt: TGTGCCAGCAGTAAGACTAGCGGAGCCCACTACGAGCAGTACTTC

j_gene: TRBJ2-7
abundance: NA
d_gene: NA
v_gene: TRBV9
len: 15
CDR3aa: CASSPHLTRGYEQYF
CDR3nt: TGTGCCAGCAGCCCCCACCTAACCAGGGGATACGAGCAGTACTTC